This entry lists 24 T cell receptor beta chains sequenced from one sample in a study of cytomegalovirus exposure and HLA in healthy donors. The study ran its PCR with 60 Vbeta and 13 Jbeta primers. The method was immunoSEQ multiplex PCR; TCRdb's version includes in-frame clones alone and lacks a portion of them. Found here are some 94,000 clones, around 73% of them singletons; the top ten hold around 3.6%. The material sequenced was PBMCs. Receptors originate from a man aged 40-49 years in good health and CMV-seronegative.

This clone was observed a few times. The V and J genes are TRBV6-6 and TRBJ2-3, with 8 bases that match TRBD2. The CDR3 length is 16 residues. V dropped 7 bases and J dropped 8; count of bases not matched to a gene: 17. The germline CDR1 and CDR2 sequences are MNHNY and SVGAGI (reference sequence). The CDR3 region is CASIITPGTRGGTQYF. The DNA of the CDR3 is TGTGCCAGCATTATCACCCCCGGGACTAGGGGTGGTACGCAGTATTTT.

The V call is TRBV7-8, the J call TRBJ1-4, with 10 bases lining up with TRBD1. Germline V lookup: CDR1 SGHVS, CDR2 FQNEAQ. The CDR3 spans 14 residues. J gave up 8 bases and V 5 bases, and 5 bases lay outside the gene matches. The CDR3, as DNA: TGTGCCAGCAGCCCAGGGACAGGGGAGGAAAAACTGTTTTTT. Encoded protein: CASSPGTGEEKLFF.

V and J are TRBV5-4 and TRBJ2-1; possible D gene TRBD2, 5 bases. The length of the CDR3 is 15 residues. Trimming stripped 4 bases from V and 5 bases from J, with 16 bases between. CDR1 and CDR2 (germline): SGHNT, YYREEE (reference sequence). Here the CDR3 reads CASSPNGVRNNEQFF. The DNA of the CDR3 is TGTGCCAGCAGCCCTAACGGGGTACGGAACAATGAGCAGTTCTTC.

Notes on this clone: Sequence at one end of the junction differs from germline and may be a read error. This chain links TRBV7-9 with TRBJ1-6; 10 positions agree with TRBD1. The CDR3 consists of 16 residues. Germline lookup yields CDR1 SEHNR and CDR2 FQNEAQ (reference sequence). The CDR3, as DNA: TGTTCCAGCAGCCAATTTAGGGACAGGGGTAATTCACCCCTCCACTTT. Translating it yields CSSSQFRDRGNSPLHF.

This chain joins TRBV28 and TRBJ2-2, with 8 bases matching TRBD1. Germline V gives CDR1 MDHEN, CDR2 SYDVKM. Trimming at V came to 4 bases and at J to 1 base, leaving 2 bases not matched to a gene. The CDR3 is 15 amino acids. As DNA, the CDR3 is TGTGCCAGCAGTTCCGGGACAGGGAACACCGGGGAGCTGTTTTTT. As protein: CASSSGTGNTGELFF.

The chain's CDR3 is CASLGGPGKAFF. DNA for the CDR3: TGTGCCAGTCTCGGGGGGCCGGGGAAAGCTTTCTTT. The V call is TRBV6-1, the J call TRBJ1-1; D possibly corresponds to TRBD1 (6 bases). The CDR3 runs to 12 residues. Germline V gene lookup returns CDR1 MNHNS and CDR2 SASEGT. Trimming took off 9 bases at V and 9 bases at J, with 17 bases between the two ends.

This clone was counted between two and nine times. This sequence joins TRBV7-9 and TRBJ2-6; a possible D gene is TRBD2 (5 bases). Germline lookup yields CDR1 SEHNR and CDR2 FQNEAQ (reference sequence). The germline V and J ends were trimmed by 5 bases and 2 bases, with 16 bases remaining between them. The CDR3 length is 17 residues. The CDR3 reads CASSGGLALAGANVLTF. CDR3 DNA: TGTGCCAGCAGCGGAGGACTCGCGTTGGCTGGGGCCAACGTCCTGACTTTC.

The J gene is TRBJ2-2, the V gene TRBV7-9; D is ambiguous. Germline lookup yields CDR1 SEHNR and CDR2 FQNEAQ (reference sequence). V lost 2 bases, J lost 3 bases, and 7 bases lay in between. There are 14 residues in the CDR3. DNA of the CDR3: TGTGCCAGCAGCTTATACAGTGACACCGGGGAGCTGTTTTTT. It specifies CASSLYSDTGELFF.

The sample holds many counts of this clone. The V gene is TRBV6-6, the J gene TRBJ2-3, with TRBD2 matching over 7 bases. This CDR3 has 15 residues. J was trimmed by 0 bases and V by 5 bases; bases with no gene match: 5. The germline V gene encodes CDR1 MNHNY and CDR2 SVGAGI (reference sequence). The CDR3 sequence is CASSRGLGSTDTQYF. CDR3 nucleotide sequence: TGTGCCAGCAGTCGTGGACTAGGAAGCACAGATACGCAGTATTTT.

About this clone: This sample includes further DNA sequences coding for the same CDR3. The rearrangement links TRBV5-1 to TRBJ1-6; 7 bases are a match to TRBD1. This CDR3 has 14 residues. Looked up from germline, CDR1 is SGHRS and CDR2 is YFSETQ. Trimming removed 0 bases from V and 10 bases from J; junction bases left unmatched: 4. The CDR3 is CASSLGQGNSPLHF. The CDR3 DNA reads as TGCGCCAGCAGCTTGGGACAGGGTAACTCACCCCTCCACTTT. The entire variable domain, with the rest obtained from reference TRBV5-1 and TRBJ1-6, is as follows: KAGVTQTPRYLIKTRGQQVTLSCSPISGHRSVSWYQQTPGQGLQFLFEYFSETQRNKGNFPGRFSGRQFSNSRSEMNVSTLELGDSALYLCASSLGQGNSPLHFGNGTRLTVT.

The gene calls are TRBV7-6 and TRBJ1-1; 7 positions agree with TRBD1. The CDR3 runs 16 residues. From germline, CDR1 is SGHVS and CDR2 FNYEAQ. Trimming cost V 2 bases and J 1 base; bases outside gene matches: 7. The CDR3 DNA follows: TGTGCCAGCAGCTTAATCCCGACAGGGACGAACACTGAAGCTTTCTTT. It codes for CASSLIPTGTNTEAFF.

J is TRBJ2-7 and V is TRBV5-1; 9 bases are a match to TRBD1. Germline V CDR1 and CDR2: SGHRS, YFSETQ. J gave up 4 bases and V 3 bases, and 5 bases lay outside the gene matches. This CDR3 region has 14 residues. The CDR3 bases are TGCGCCAGCAGCTCCGGGACAGGGTTATACGAGCAGTACTTC. Translation gives CASSSGTGLYEQYF.

CDR3 sequence (DNA): TGTGCCAGCAGCGTAGTAAGCGTCACTGAAGCTTTCTTT. It specifies CASSVVSVTEAFF. The chain is built from TRBV9 and TRBJ1-1; D is unclear. The V gene's germline CDR1 is SGDLS and CDR2 YYNGEE. V lost 0 bases, J lost 4 bases, and 7 bases lay in between. The CDR3 loop spans 13 amino acids.

The chain uses TRBV28 and TRBJ1-5; a weak D match, TRBD1 (6 bases). The germline gives CDR1 MDHEN, CDR2 SYDVKM. CDR3 length equals 14 residues. V lost 8 bases and J lost 11, with 22 bases in between. The DNA for the CDR3 is TGTGCCAGCGGCTCTACCCGGGCGGGGGCGGCCCAGCATTTT. This gives the protein CASGSTRAGAAQHF.

The gene calls are TRBV11-2 and TRBJ2-5; 12 bases map to TRBD2. The J segment lost 4 bases and the V segment lost 5 bases, leaving 5 bases of the junction unmatched. Looked up from germline, CDR1 is SGHAT and CDR2 is FQNNGV. This CDR3 has 15 amino acids. DNA for the CDR3: TGTGCCAGCAGCGCCGGACTAGCGGGAATAGAGACCCAGTACTTC. It translates to CASSAGLAGIETQYF.

The chain joins TRBV10-3 to TRBJ2-7, with D tentatively TRBD1 (5 bases). The CDR3 covers 12 residues. V gave up 5 bases and J gave up 3 bases, with 8 bases separating them. Germline CDR1 ENHRY, CDR2 SYGVKD. The DNA of the CDR3 is TGTGCCATCAGTATCGACAGCTACGAGCAGTACTTC. Its translation: CAISIDSYEQYF.

The V gene is TRBV6-6, the J gene TRBJ2-1; 8 bases agree with TRBD1. Trimming removed 5 bases from V and 6 bases from J; junction bases left unmatched: 3. The germline V gene has CDR1 MNHNY and CDR2 SVGAGI (reference sequence). There are 13 residues in the CDR3. CDR3 bases: TGTGCCAGCAGTGCGGACAGGGTCAATGAGCAGTTCTTC. Protein sequence: CASSADRVNEQFF.

This chain's CDR3 is CATSREIGGAFAYEQYF. CDR3 nucleotide sequence: TGTGCCACCAGCAGAGAAATTGGCGGGGCCTTCGCCTACGAGCAGTACTTC. The chain uses TRBV15 and TRBJ2-7, with TRBD2 as a possible D gene (6 bases). CDR3 length: 17 amino acids. Looked up from germline, CDR1 is LNHNV and CDR2 is YYDKDF (reference sequence). Trimming took 0 bases from V and 2 from J, leaving 17 bases between them.

The chain recombines TRBV7-9 with TRBJ1-6; D gene uncertain. The CDR3 runs 13 residues. Germline assignment: CDR1 SEHNR and CDR2 FQNEAQ (reference sequence). Trimming stripped 5 bases from V and 5 bases from J, with 7 bases between. The DNA of the CDR3 is TGTGCCAGCAGCCCCCTAGATAATTCACCCCTCCACTTT. Its translation: CASSPLDNSPLHF.

This clone has just one count. The gene calls are TRBV6-1 and TRBJ2-5; TRBD1 agrees at 7 bases. The end of the DNA fits TRBJ2-7 better, so the J call may be wrong. This CDR3 spans 14 amino acids. Per germline, CDR1 MNHNS and CDR2 SASEGT. The CDR3 here is CASSTGETSYEQYF. The CDR3 DNA follows: TGTGCCAGCAGTACAGGGGAGACCTCCTACGAGCAGTACTTC.

This chain joins TRBV5-8 and TRBJ2-7, with D uncertain. Germline CDR1 and CDR2: SGHTS and YDEGEE. V lost 4 bases, J lost 4 bases, and 6 bases lay in between. The CDR3 has 11 residues. CDR3 region: CASSPLYEQYF. The CDR3 DNA follows: TGTGCCAGCAGCCCCCTTTACGAGCAGTACTTC. Combining the CDR3 with reference TRBV5-8 and TRBJ2-7 gives the whole variable domain EAGVTQSPTHLIKTRGQQATLRCSPISGHTSVYWYQQALGLGLQFLLWYDEGEERNRGNFPPRFSGRQFPNYSSELNVNALELEDSALYLCASSPLYEQYFGPGTRLTVT.

The chain joins TRBV5-1 to TRBJ2-6; 7 bases are a match to TRBD1. Germline V gene sequence: CDR1 SGHRS, CDR2 YFSETQ. V lost 5 bases to trimming and J lost 0 bases; unmatched junction nucleotides: 5. There are 16 residues in the CDR3. The CDR3 nucleotides read TGCGCCAGCAGAAGGGACAGCCTCTCTGGGGCCAACGTCCTGACTTTC. This gives the protein CASRRDSLSGANVLTF.

The chain is built from TRBV11-2 and TRBJ2-5; 7 bases are shared with TRBD2. Germline V gene sequence: CDR1 SGHAT, CDR2 FQNNGV. The CDR3 is made up of 15 amino acids. After removal of 3 bases from V and 2 bases from J, the junction contained 6 bases not matched to a gene. CDR3 sequence reads: CASSFMGGKQETQYF. In DNA form, the CDR3 reads TGTGCCAGCAGCTTTATGGGGGGGAAACAAGAGACCCAGTACTTC.

CDR3 bases: TGTGCCAGCAGGGAGACTCGGACGAACACCGGGGAGCTGTTTTTT. Translation: CASRETRTNTGELFF. The J gene is TRBJ2-2, the V gene TRBV2, with D hard to call. The V end lost 6 bases, the J end lost 0 bases, and 11 bases lay between the germline ends. The V gene's germline CDR1 is SNHLY and CDR2 FYNNEI. The CDR3 consists of 15 residues.